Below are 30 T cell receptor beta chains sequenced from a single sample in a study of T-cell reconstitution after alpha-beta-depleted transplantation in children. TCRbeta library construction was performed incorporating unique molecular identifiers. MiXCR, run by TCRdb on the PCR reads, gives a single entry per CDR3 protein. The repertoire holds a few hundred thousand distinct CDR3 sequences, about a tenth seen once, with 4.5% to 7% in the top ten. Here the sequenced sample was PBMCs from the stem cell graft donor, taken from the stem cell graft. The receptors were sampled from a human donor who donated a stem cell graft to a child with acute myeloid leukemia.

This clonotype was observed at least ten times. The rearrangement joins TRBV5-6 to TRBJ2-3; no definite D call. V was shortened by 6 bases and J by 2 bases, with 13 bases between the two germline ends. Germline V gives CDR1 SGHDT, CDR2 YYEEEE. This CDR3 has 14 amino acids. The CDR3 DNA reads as TGTGCCAGCACCATGACCCCGAACACAGATACGCAGTATTTT. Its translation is CASTMTPNTDTQYF.

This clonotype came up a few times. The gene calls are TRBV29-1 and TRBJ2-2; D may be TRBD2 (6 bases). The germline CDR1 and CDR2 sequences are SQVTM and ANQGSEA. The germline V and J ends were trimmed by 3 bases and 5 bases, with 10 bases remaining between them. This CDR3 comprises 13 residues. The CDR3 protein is CSVDGLATGELFF. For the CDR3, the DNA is TGCAGCGTTGATGGTCTAGCGACCGGGGAGCTGTTTTTT.

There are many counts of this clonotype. CDR3 nucleotide sequence: TGTGCCAGCAGAACAGGGTCTTCGAACACTGAAGCTTTCTTT. It yields the protein CASRTGSSNTEAFF. The V call is TRBV27, the J call TRBJ1-1, with D perhaps TRBD1 (6 bases). Trimming cost V 6 bases and J 1 base, with 12 bases left between them. Germline V gene data show CDR1 as MNHEY and CDR2 as SMNVEV (reference sequence). The CDR3 loop spans 14 amino acids.

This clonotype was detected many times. CDR3 loop: CASSLDLASYEQYF. For the CDR3, the DNA is TGTGCCAGCAGCCTAGACCTAGCGTCCTACGAGCAGTACTTC. The rearrangement joins TRBV6-2 or TRBV6-3 to TRBJ2-7; maybe TRBD2 (6 bases). Between the trimmed V and J ends, which lost 6 bases and 1 base, there was a span of 13 bases. Germline V CDR1 and CDR2: MNHEY, SVGEGT. The length of the CDR3 is 14 residues.

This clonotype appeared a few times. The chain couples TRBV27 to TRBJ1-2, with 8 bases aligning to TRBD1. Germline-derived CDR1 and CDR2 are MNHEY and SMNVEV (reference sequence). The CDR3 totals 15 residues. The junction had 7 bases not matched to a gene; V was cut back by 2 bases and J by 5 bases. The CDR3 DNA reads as TGTGCCAGCAGTTTACTTTCAGGGGGCGGTTATGGCTACACCTTC. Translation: CASSLLSGGGYGYTF.

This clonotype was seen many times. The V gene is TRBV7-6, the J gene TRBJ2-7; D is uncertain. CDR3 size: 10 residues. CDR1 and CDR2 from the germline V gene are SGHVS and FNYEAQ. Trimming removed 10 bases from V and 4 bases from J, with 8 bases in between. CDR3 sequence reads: CAIRCYEQYF. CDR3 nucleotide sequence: TGTGCCATACGCTGTTACGAGCAGTACTTC.

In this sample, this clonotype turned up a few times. The CDR3, as DNA: TGCGCCAGCAGCGCGGACTCAGGGGGAAGCTCCTACGAGCAGTACTTC. Translating gives CASSADSGGSSYEQYF. This chain links TRBV5-1 with TRBJ2-7; 7 nucleotides align to TRBD1. The CDR3 spans 16 residues. Germline-derived CDR1 and CDR2 are SGHRS and YFSETQ. J lost 0 bases, V lost 4 bases, and 10 bases had no gene match.

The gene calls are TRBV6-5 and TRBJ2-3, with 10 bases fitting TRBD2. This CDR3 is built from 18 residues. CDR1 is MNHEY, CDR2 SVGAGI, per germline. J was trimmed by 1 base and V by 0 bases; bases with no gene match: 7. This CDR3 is CASSYSPSGGARTDTQYF. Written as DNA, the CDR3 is TGTGCCAGCAGTTACTCGCCCAGCGGGGGGGCTCGCACAGATACGCAGTATTTT.

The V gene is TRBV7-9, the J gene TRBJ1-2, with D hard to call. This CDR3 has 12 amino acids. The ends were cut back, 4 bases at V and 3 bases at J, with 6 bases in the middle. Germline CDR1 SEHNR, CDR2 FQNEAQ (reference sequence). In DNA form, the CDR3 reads TGTGCCAGCAGCTCGGACTACTATGGCTACACCTTC. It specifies CASSSDYYGYTF. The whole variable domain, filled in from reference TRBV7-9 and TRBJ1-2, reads DTGVSQNPRHKITKRGQNVTFRCDPISEHNRLYWYRQTLGQGPEFLTYFQNEAQLEKSRLLSDRFSAERPKGSFSTLEIQRTEQGDSAMYLCASSSDYYGYTFGSGTRLTVV.

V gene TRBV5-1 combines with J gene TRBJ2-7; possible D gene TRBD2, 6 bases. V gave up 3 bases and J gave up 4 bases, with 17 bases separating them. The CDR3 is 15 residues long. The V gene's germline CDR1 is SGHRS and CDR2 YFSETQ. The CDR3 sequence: CASSSRPGVLYEQYF. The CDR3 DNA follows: TGCGCCAGCAGCTCCAGACCGGGGGTATTGTACGAGCAGTACTTC. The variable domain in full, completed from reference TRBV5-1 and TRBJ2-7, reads KAGVTQTPRYLIKTRGQQVTLSCSPISGHRSVSWYQQTPGQGLQFLFEYFSETQRNKGNFPGRFSGRQFSNSRSEMNVSTLELGDSALYLCASSSRPGVLYEQYFGPGTRLTVT.

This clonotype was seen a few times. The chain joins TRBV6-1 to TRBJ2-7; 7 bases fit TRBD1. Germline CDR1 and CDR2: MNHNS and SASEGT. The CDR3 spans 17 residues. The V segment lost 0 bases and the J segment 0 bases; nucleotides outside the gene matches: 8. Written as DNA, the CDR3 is TGTGCCAGCAGTGAAGCGTGGTTTGACAGGGACTCCTACGAGCAGTACGTC. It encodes CASSEAWFDRDSYEQYV.

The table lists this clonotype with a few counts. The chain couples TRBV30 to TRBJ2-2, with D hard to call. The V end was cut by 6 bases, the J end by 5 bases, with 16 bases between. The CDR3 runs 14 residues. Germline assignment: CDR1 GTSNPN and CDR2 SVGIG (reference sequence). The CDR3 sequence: CACKDFKLTGELFF. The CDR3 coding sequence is TGTGCCTGTAAAGATTTTAAGTTAACCGGGGAGCTGTTTTTT. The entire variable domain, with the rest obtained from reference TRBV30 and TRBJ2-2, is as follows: SQTIHQWPATLVQPVGSPLSLECTVEGTSNPNLYWYRQAAGRGLQLLFYSVGIGQISSEVPQNLSASRPQDRQFILSSKKLLLSDSGFYLCACKDFKLTGELFFGEGSRLTVL.

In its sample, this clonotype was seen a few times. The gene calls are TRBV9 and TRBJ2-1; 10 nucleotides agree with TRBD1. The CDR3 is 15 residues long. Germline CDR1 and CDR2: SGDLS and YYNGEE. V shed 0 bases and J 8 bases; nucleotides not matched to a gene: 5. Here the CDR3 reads CASSVGTGGLDEQFF. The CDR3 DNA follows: TGTGCCAGCAGCGTAGGGACAGGGGGGTTGGATGAGCAGTTCTTC.

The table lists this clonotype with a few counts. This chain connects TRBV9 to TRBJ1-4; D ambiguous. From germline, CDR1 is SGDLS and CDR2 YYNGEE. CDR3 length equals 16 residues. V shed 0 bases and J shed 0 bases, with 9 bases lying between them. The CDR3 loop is CASSVGRRTTNEKLFF. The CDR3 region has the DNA TGTGCCAGCAGCGTAGGCAGGAGAACAACTAATGAAAAACTGTTTTTT.

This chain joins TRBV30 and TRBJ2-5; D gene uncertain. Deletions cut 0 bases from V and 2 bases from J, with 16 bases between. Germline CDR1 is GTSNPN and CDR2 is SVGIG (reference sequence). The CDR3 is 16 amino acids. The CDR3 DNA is TGTGCCTGGAGTGTACCGTGGCTTGCGACTCAAGAGACCCAGTACTTC. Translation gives CAWSVPWLATQETQYF.

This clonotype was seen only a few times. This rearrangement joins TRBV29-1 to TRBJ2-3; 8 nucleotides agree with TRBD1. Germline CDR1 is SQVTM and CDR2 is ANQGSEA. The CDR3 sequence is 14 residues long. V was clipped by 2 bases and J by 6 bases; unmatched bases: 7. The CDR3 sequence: CSVETTGGRDTQYF. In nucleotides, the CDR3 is TGCAGCGTTGAAACTACAGGGGGAAGGGATACGCAGTATTTT.

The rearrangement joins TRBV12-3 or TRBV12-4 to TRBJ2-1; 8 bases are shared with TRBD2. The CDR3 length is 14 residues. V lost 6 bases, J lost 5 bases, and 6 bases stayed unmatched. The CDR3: CASSPGGVHNEQFF. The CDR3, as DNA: TGTGCCAGCAGCCCGGGGGGGGTCCACAATGAGCAGTTCTTC.

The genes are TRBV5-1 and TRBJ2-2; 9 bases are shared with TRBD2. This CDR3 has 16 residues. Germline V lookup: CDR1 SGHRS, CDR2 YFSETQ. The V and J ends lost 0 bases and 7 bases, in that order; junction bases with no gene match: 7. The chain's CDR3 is CASSLGLAGVNGELFF. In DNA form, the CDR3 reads TGCGCCAGCAGCTTGGGATTAGCGGGAGTCAACGGGGAGCTGTTTTTT.

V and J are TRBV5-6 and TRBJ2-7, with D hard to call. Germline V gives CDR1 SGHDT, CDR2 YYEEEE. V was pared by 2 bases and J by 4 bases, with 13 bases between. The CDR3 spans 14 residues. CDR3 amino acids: CASSFATGTYEQYV. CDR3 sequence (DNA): TGTGCCAGCAGCTTCGCTACTGGAACTTACGAGCAGTACGTC.

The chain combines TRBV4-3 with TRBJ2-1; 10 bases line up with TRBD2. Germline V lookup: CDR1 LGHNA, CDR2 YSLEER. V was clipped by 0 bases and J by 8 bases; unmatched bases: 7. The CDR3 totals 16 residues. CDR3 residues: CASSQDGTSESDEQFF. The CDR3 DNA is TGCGCCAGCAGCCAAGATGGGACTAGCGAGAGCGATGAGCAGTTCTTC.

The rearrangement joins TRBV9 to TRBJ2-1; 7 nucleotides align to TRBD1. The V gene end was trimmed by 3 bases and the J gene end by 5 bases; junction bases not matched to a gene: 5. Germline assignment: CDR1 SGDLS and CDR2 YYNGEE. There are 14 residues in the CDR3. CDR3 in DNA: TGTGCCAGCAGCGGACAGGGCCCCCACAATGAGCAGTTCTTC. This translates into CASSGQGPHNEQFF.

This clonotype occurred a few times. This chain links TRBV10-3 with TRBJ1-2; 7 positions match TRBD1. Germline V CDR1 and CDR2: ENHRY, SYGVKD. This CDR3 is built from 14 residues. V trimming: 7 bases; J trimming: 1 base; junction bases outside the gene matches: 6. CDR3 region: CAITGQGDNYGYTF. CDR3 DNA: TGTGCCATCACGGGCCAGGGGGATAACTATGGCTACACCTTC.

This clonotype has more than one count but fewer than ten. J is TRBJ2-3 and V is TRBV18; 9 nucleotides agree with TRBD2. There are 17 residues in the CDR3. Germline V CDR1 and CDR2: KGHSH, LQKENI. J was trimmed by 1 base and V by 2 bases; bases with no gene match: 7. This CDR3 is CASSPTRGGLGTDTQYF. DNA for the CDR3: TGTGCCAGCTCACCAACGCGGGGGGGCCTAGGCACAGATACGCAGTATTTT.

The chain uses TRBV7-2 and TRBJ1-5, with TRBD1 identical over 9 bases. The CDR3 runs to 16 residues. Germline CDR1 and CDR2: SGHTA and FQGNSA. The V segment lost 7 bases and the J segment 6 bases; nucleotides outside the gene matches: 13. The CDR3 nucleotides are TGTGCCAGCACCCGAACAGGGGGCGCGATCCTTCAGCCCCAGCATTTT. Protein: CASTRTGGAILQPQHF.

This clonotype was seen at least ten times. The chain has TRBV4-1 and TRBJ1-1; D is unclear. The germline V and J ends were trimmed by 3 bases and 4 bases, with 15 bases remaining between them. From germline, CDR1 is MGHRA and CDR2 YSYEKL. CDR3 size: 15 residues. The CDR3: CASSHEGRGGTEAFF. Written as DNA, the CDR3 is TGCGCCAGCAGCCACGAAGGGCGGGGAGGCACTGAAGCTTTCTTT.

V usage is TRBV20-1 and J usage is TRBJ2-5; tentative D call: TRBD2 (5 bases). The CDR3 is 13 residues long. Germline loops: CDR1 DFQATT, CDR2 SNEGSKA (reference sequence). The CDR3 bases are TGCAGCGCCGGGAAATTCAGCCAAGAGACCCAGTACTTC. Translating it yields CSAGKFSQETQYF.

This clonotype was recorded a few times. The CDR3 loop is CASSLEGTGGNYGYTF. DNA of the CDR3: TGTGCCAGCAGCTTAGAGGGGACAGGGGGGAACTATGGCTACACCTTC. The gene calls are TRBV7-8 and TRBJ1-2; 11 bases align to TRBD1. The ends lost 1 base at V and 2 bases at J; junction bases unmatched: 3. In germline, CDR1 is SGHVS, CDR2 FQNEAQ. This CDR3 contains 16 residues.

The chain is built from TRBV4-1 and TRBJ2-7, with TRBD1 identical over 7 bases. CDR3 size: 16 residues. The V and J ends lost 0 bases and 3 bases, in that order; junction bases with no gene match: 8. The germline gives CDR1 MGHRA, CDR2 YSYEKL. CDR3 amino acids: CASSQDGDRGYYEQYF. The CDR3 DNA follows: TGCGCCAGCAGCCAAGATGGGGACAGAGGGTACTACGAGCAGTACTTC.

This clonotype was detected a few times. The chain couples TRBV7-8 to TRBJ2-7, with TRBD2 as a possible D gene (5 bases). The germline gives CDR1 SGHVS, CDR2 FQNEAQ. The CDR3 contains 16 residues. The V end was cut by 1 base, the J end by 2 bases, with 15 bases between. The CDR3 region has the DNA TGTGCCAGCAGCTTAGGAGGGATCCCGAACCCCTACGAGCAGTACGTC. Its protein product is CASSLGGIPNPYEQYV.

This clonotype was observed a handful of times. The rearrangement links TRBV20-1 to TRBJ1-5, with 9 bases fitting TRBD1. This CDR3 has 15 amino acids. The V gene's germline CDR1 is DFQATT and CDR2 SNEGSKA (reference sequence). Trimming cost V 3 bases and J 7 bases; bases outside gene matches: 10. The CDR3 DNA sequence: TGCAGTGCTAGGATCGGGGGGACAGGGACGCAGCCCCAGCATTTT. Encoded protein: CSARIGGTGTQPQHF.